This T cell receptor beta chain was recovered during a study of OX40 agonist ivuxolimab in advanced cancers. Study-wide points: Low normalized T-cell clonal expansion was also seen in some nonresponders. The study found among the lowest clonal expansion in partial responders at 0.1-3.0 mg/kg.

If patients had autoimmune disease history or systemic immunosuppression, they were excluded. The table came from immunoSEQ multiplex PCR; TCRdb's copy has only in-frame clones and leaves some out. The sample shows around 60,000 clones, less than 90% of them seen only once. Worth noting for this clone: The antigen remains unidentified.

Germline loops: CDR1 SEHNR, CDR2 FQNEAQ (reference sequence). V dropped 4 bases and J dropped 0 bases, with 10 bases sitting between them. The length of the CDR3 is 14 residues. The V and J genes are TRBV7-9 and TRBJ2-7, with D possibly TRBD1 on 7 matching bases. Material: CD4+ or CD8+ T cells sorted from blood, obtained in a trial of the OX40 agonist ivuxolimab. The TCR was taken from an adult with an advanced solid tumor such as melanoma, head and neck, liver or kidney cancer. The CDR3 nucleotides read TGTGCCAGCAGCTCAGGGGGGAGCTCCTACGAGCAGTACTTC. Amino acid sequence: CASSSGGSSYEQYF.